This TCR beta chain came from a study of CD8+ T cells in alopecia areata. On the study more broadly: Twice daily, treated patients received 5 to 10 mg of oral tofacitinib. Dosing with tofacitinib proceeded for 6 to 18 months, followed by 6 months off drug.

Germline CDR1 SQVTM, CDR2 ANQGSEA. This CDR3 spans 15 amino acids. Trimming cost V 7 bases and J 6 bases; bases outside gene matches: 13. Remarks on this clone: Its antigen is as yet unknown.

Indicated treatment: oral pan-JAK inhibitor, 5-10 mg twice daily. Specimens obtained from alopecia areata patients comprised lesional scalp punch biopsies and peripheral blood. Whole-study findings and limits: Mice showed TCR sharing more clearly than patients did, possibly owing to HLA.

RNA, once extracted, was reverse transcribed into cDNA for use as the sequencing template. Sequencing used immunoSEQ multiplex PCR; TCRdb keeps in-frame clones, though not all of them. This sample carries tens of thousands of clones, around two thirds of them seen once, and the ten largest clones take 20% to 30%. The chain joins TRBV29-1 to TRBJ2-3; 10 bases fit TRBD1. This material consisted of CD8+ T cells sorted from blood, taken at week 24, from a patient treated with tofacitinib. This clonotype originated in a human donor with alopecia areata. CDR3 residues: CSATGRQGARDTQYF. CDR3 nucleotides: TGCAGCGCTACGGGGAGACAGGGGGCGCGGGATACGCAGTATTTT.